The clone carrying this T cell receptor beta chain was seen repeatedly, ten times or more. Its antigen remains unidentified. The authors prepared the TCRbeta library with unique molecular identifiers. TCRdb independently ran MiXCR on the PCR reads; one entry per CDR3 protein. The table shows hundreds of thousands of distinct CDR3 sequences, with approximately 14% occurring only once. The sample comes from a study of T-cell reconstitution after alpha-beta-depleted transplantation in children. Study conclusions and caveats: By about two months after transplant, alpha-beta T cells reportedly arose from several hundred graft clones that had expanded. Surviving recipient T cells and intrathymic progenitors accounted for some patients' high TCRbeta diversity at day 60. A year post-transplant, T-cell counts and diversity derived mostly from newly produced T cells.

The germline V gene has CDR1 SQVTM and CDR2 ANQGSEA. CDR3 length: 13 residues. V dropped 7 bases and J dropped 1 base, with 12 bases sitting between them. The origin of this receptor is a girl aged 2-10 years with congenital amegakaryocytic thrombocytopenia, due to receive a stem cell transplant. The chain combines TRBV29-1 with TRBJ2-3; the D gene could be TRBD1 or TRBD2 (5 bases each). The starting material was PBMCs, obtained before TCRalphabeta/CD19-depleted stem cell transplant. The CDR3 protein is CSAKVGGTDTQYF. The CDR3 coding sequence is TGCAGCGCGAAAGTGGGGGGCACAGATACGCAGTATTTT.